These T cell receptor beta chains were read from a single sample in a study of early T cells in non-severe SARS-CoV-2 infection. Each CDR3 protein gets one entry after TCRdb re-called the 5' RACE reads with MiXCR. Of about 83,000 distinct CDR3 sequences in the sample, roughly an eighth were seen once. Sequencing used whole blood. The receptors were sampled from an adult who was a healthcare worker with PCR-confirmed SARS-CoV-2 infection or an uninfected control (not recorded which). CDR3s include the opening cysteine and the closing phenylalanine or tryptophan. Fields, in order: clone size, J gene, V gene, D gene, CDR3 DNA, CDR3 protein. A D gene is named only where the DNA matches it firmly. Clone size is stated in some rows and not others, as once, few, many or a class when expanded.

>few|TRBJ1-4|TRBV7-8|TRBD1
TGTGCCAGCAGCCCGGACAGGTTAAGGGAAAAACTGTTTTTT
CASSPDRLREKLFF
>NA|TRBJ2-1|TRBV9|NA
TGTGCCAGCAGCACCTTCCTTCCCAATGAGCAGTTCTTC
CASSTFLPNEQFF
>many|TRBJ2-1|TRBV29-1|TRBD2
TGCAGCGTTGCGGGGACCAGCGGGGCCAATGAGCAGTTCTTC
CSVAGTSGANEQFF
>many|TRBJ2-1|TRBV3-1|NA
TGTGCCAGCAGCCGTAACTACAATGAGCAGTTCTTC
CASSRNYNEQFF
>few|TRBJ1-2|TRBV7-2|NA
TGTGCCAGCAGCTTGGGGGGTGTCTCGGCGGGCTACACCTTC
CASSLGGVSAGYTF
>many|TRBJ2-1|TRBV24-1|NA
TGTGCCACCAGTGACTCCGGGGCCGGGGAGCAGTTCTTC
CATSDSGAGEQFF
>many|TRBJ2-7|TRBV4-1|NA
TGCGCCAGCAGCCCCGGGAGCTCCTACGAGCAGTACTTC
CASSPGSSYEQYF
>NA|TRBJ1-4|TRBV12-3/TRBV12-4|NA
TGTGCCAGCAGTTTAGCGGGGCGGGAAAAACTGTTTTTT
CASSLAGREKLFF
>NA|TRBJ2-7|TRBV10-3|NA
TGTGCCATCAGGGGAAGCGCGGGAACAACACCCCACGAGCAGTACTTC
CAIRGSAGTTPHEQYF
>many|TRBJ1-2|TRBV6-1|NA
TGTGCCAGCAGGCCTGGGGGGGCGCGGGGCTACACCTTC
CASRPGGARGYTF
>few|TRBJ2-7|TRBV5-1|TRBD1
TGCGCCAGCAGCTTGGCCTTGGACAGGGAATACGAGCAGTACTTC
CASSLALDREYEQYF
>NA|TRBJ2-3|TRBV20-1|NA
TGCAGTGCTAGGCTTAGGGTCACCCCCCACCCAGATACGCAGTATTTT
CSARLRVTPHPDTQYF
>NA|TRBJ1-1|TRBV27|TRBD1
TGTGCCAGCAATAACCCGGGACAGCACACTGAAGCTTTCTTT
CASNNPGQHTEAFF
>NA|TRBJ1-1|TRBV11-2|NA
TGTGTCAGCAGCTTATTAGTGGATGAGGACACTGAAGCTTTCTTT
CVSSLLVDEDTEAFF
>few|TRBJ2-7|TRBV11-1|NA
TGTGCCAGCAGCGACCTCGCCTCCTACGAGCAGTACTTC
CASSDLASYEQYF
>many|TRBJ2-7|TRBV4-2|TRBD1
TGTGCCAGCAGCCAAGGGGGACAGGATTACTACGAGCAGTACTTC
CASSQGGQDYYEQYF
>few|TRBJ1-5|TRBV16|TRBD1
TGTGCCAGCAGCCAAGACAGGGAGAATCAGCCCCAGCATTTT
CASSQDRENQPQHF
>few|TRBJ1-4|TRBV5-5|NA
TGTGCCAGCAGCTTTCGGACGGACACTTCAAAACTGTTTTTT
CASSFRTDTSKLFF
>NA|TRBJ1-5|TRBV30|TRBD1
TGTGCCTGGAGTGCCGGGACAGGGGCGTACGTAGATCAGCCCCAGCATTTT
CAWSAGTGAYVDQPQHF
>NA|TRBJ2-7|TRBV6-5|TRBD2
TGTGCCAGCAGTCCCGCGCAGTCTAGCGGGAGTTACGAGCAGTACTTC
CASSPAQSSGSYEQYF
>few|TRBJ1-5|TRBV20-1|NA
TGCAGTGCTAGGGAACCCAGGGGATCTCAGCCCCAGCATTTT
CSAREPRGSQPQHF
>few|TRBJ2-3|TRBV20-1|NA
TGCAGTGCTCCGAAGGACAGCTTCCGTAGCACAGATACGCAGTATTTT
CSAPKDSFRSTDTQYF
>NA|TRBJ2-5|TRBV15|TRBD2
TGTGCCACCAGCAGGGGACTAGCGGGGCTTCAAGAGACCCAGTACTTC
CATSRGLAGLQETQYF
>few|TRBJ2-1|TRBV14|NA
TGTGCCAGCAGCCAAATCGAGCCGGGGGAGCAGTTCTTC
CASSQIEPGEQFF
>few|TRBJ1-2|TRBV6-6|NA
TGTGCCAGCAGTTTTGGAGGCCCCGGCTACACCTTC
CASSFGGPGYTF
>few|TRBJ2-7|TRBV27|NA
TGTGCCAGCAGGGTGGGACTGGGCTACGAGCAGTACTTC
CASRVGLGYEQYF
>few|TRBJ1-1|TRBV6-6|NA
TGTGCCGGGCCGAGGGGCCTGAACACTGAAGCTTTCTTT
CAGPRGLNTEAFF
>NA|TRBJ1-1|TRBV29-1|NA
TGCAGCGTTGCGGGCAGGATGAACACTGAAGCTTTCTTT
CSVAGRMNTEAFF
>few|TRBJ2-3|TRBV30|TRBD1
TGTGCCTGGTCAGGGGGCCAGGTCACAGATACGCAGTATTTT
CAWSGGQVTDTQYF
>few|TRBJ2-3|TRBV29-1|NA
TGCAGCGAGTTACGGGGAGATACGCAGTATTTT
CSELRGDTQYF
>NA|TRBJ2-5|TRBV6-6|TRBD2
TGTGCCAGCAGTTACTCGAGGCTAGCGGAGCCCCAGTACTTC
CASSYSRLAEPQYF
>few|TRBJ2-5|TRBV24-1|TRBD2
TGTGCCACCAGTGATTGGGGACTAGCGAACTACCAAGAGACCCAGTACTTC
CATSDWGLANYQETQYF
>few|TRBJ2-2|TRBV6-5|NA
TGTGCCAGCAGTTACTCGGGCATAGGAGGAGGGACCGGGGAGCTGTTTTTT
CASSYSGIGGGTGELFF
>few|TRBJ1-3|TRBV6-5|NA
TGTGCCAGCAGTCAGCCCGGGACCATGGGAAACACCATATATTTT
CASSQPGTMGNTIYF
>NA|TRBJ2-1|TRBV29-1|NA
TGCAGCGTTGAAAACGGGCCAAGCTCGGGTGAGCAGTTCTTC
CSVENGPSSGEQFF
>few|TRBJ2-1|TRBV7-3|TRBD2
TGTGCCAGCAGCAAAAGCGGGGGGCGTAATGAGCAGTTCTTC
CASSKSGGRNEQFF